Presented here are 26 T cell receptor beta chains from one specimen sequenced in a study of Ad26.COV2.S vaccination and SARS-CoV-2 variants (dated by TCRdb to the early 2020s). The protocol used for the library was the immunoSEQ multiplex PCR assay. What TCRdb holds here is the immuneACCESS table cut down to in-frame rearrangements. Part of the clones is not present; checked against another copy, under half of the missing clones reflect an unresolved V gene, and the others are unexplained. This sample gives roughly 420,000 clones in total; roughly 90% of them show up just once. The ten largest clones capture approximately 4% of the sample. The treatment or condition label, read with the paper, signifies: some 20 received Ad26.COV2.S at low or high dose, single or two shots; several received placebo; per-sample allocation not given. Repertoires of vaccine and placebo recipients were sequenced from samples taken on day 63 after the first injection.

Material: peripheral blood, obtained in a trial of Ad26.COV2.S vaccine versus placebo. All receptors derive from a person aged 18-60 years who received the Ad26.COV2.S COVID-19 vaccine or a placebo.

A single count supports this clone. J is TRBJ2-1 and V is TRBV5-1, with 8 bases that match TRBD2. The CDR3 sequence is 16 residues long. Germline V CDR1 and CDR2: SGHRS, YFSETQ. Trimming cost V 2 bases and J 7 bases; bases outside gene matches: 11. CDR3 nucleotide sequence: TGCGCCAGCAGCTTATTGCGGGGGGCTTCCGGAAATGAGCAGTTCTTC. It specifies CASSLLRGASGNEQFF.

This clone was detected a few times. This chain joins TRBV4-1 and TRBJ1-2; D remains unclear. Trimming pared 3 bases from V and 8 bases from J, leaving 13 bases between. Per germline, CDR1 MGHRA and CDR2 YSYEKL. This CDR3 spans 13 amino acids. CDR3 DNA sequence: TGCGCCAGCAGCCAGGCAACGGAGGGCGGCTACACCTTC. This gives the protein CASSQATEGGYTF.

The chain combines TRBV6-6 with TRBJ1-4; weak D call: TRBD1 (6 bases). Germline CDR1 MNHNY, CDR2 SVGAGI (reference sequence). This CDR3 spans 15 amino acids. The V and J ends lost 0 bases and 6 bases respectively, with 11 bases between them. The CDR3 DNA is TGTGCCAGCAGTTACTCGCGGGGGCACTATGAAAAACTGTTTTTT. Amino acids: CASSYSRGHYEKLFF.

Here the CDR3 DNA reads TGTGCCAGCAGCTTAGTTGGCAAGGGCTATGGCTACACCTTC. It yields the protein CASSLVGKGYGYTF. This chain links TRBV7-9 with TRBJ1-2; D gene uncertain. Germline values: CDR1 SEHNR, CDR2 FQNEAQ (reference sequence). CDR3 size: 14 residues. V was clipped by 1 base and J by 4 bases, with 10 bases between them.

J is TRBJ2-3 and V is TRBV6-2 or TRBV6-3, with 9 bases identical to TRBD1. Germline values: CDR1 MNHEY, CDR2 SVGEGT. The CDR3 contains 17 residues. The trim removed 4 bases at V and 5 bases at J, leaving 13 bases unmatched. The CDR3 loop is CASSSKVQGAHKDTQYF. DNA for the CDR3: TGTGCCAGCAGTTCCAAGGTACAGGGGGCGCATAAAGATACGCAGTATTTT.

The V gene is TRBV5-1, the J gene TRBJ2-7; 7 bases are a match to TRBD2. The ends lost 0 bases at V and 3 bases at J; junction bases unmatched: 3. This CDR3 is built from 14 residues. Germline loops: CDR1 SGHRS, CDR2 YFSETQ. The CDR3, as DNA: TGCGCCAGCAGCTTGGAAACTAGCGACTACGAGCAGTACTTC. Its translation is CASSLETSDYEQYF.

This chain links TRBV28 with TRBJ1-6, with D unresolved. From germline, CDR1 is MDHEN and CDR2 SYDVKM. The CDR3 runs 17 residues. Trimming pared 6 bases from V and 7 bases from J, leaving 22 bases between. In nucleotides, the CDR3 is TGTGCCAGCAGAACCCACCTGAACGGACTGTTAAATTCACCCCTCCACTTT. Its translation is CASRTHLNGLLNSPLHF.

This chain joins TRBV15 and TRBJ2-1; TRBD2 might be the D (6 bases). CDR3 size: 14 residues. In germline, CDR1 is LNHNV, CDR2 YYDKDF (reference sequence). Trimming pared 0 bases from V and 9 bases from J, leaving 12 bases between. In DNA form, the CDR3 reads TGTGCCACCAGCAGAGATGGGGACTTGGGTGAGCAGTTCTTC. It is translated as CATSRDGDLGEQFF.

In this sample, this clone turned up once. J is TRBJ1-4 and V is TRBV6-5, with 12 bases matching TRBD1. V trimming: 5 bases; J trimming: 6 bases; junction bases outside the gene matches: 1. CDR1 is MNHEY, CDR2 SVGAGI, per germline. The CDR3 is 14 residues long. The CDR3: CASSRDRGHEKLFF. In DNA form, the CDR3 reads TGTGCCAGCAGTAGGGACAGGGGGCATGAAAAACTGTTTTTT.

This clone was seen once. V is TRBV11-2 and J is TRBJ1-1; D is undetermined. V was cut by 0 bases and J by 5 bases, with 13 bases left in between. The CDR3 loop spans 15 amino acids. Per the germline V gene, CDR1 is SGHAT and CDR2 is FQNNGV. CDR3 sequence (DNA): TGTGCCAGCAGCTTAGATAGTACAAGGCGAACTGAAGCTTTCTTT. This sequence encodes CASSLDSTRRTEAFF.

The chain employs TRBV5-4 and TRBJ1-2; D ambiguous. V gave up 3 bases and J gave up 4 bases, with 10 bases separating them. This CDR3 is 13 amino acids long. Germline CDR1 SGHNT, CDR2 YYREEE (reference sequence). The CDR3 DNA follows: TGTGCCAGCAGCTCGGCGGAATCCTATGGCTACACCTTC. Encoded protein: CASSSAESYGYTF.

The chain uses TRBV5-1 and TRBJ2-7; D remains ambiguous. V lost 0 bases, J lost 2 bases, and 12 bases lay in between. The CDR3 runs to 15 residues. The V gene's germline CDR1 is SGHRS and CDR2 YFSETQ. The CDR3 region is CASSLVPGYTYEQYF. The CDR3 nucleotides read TGCGCCAGCAGCTTGGTCCCAGGCTATACCTACGAGCAGTACTTC.

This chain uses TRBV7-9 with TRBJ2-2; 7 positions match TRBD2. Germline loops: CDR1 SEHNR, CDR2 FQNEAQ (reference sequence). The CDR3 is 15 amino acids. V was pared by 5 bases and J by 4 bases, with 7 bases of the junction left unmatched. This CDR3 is CASSIGEGPTGELFF. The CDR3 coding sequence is TGTGCCAGCAGCATCGGGGAGGGGCCCACCGGGGAGCTGTTTTTT.

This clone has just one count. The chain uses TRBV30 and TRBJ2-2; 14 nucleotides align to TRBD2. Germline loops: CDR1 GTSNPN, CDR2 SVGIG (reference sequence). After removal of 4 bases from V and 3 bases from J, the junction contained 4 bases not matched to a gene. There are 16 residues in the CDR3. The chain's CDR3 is CAWNGLAGGYTGELFF. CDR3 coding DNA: TGTGCCTGGAATGGACTAGCGGGGGGCTACACCGGGGAGCTGTTTTTT.

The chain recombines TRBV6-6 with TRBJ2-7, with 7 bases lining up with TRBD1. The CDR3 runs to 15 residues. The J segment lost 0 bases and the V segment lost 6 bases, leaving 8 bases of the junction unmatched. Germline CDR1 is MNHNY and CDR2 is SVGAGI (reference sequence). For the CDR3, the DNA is TGTGCCAGCAGATTTCGACAGGGTGACTCCTACGAGCAGTACTTC. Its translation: CASRFRQGDSYEQYF.

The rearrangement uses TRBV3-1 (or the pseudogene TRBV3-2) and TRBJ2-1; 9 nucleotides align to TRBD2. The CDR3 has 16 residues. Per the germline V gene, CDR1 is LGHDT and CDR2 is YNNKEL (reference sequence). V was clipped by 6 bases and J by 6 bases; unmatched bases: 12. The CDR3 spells CASRPPGGGGANEQFF. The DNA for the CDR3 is TGTGCCAGCAGGCCCCCAGGTGGCGGGGGGGCCAATGAGCAGTTCTTC.

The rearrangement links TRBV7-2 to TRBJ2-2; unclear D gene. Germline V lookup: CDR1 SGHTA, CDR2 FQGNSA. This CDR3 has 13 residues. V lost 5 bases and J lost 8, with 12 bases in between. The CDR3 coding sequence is TGTGCCAGCAGCCCCTTGGGGTTAGGGGAGCTGTTTTTT. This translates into CASSPLGLGELFF. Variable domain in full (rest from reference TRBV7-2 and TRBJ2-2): GAGVSQSPSNKVTEKGKDVELRCDPISGHTALYWYRQSLGQGLEFLIYFQGNSAPDKSGLPSDRFSAERTGGSVSTLTIQRTQQEDSAVYLCASSPLGLGELFFGEGSRLTVL.

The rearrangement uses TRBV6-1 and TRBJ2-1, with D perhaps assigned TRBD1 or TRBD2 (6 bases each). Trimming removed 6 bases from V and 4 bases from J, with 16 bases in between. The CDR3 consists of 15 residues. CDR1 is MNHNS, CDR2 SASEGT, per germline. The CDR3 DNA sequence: TGTGCCAGCAGAAGCAGGGGAGGAAGGTACAATGAGCAGTTCTTC. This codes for CASRSRGGRYNEQFF.

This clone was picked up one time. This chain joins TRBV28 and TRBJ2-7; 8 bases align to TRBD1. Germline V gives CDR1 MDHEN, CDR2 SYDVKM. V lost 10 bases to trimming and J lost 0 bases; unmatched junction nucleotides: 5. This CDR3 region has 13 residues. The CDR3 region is CATRDRSSYEQYF. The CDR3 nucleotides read TGTGCCACCCGGGACAGGAGCTCCTACGAGCAGTACTTC.

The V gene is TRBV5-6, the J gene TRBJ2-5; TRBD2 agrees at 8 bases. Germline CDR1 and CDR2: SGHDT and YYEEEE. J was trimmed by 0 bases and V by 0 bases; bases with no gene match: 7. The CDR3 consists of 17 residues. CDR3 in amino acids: CASSLDGTSVYQETQYF. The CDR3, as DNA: TGTGCCAGCAGCTTGGACGGGACTAGTGTCTACCAAGAGACCCAGTACTTC.

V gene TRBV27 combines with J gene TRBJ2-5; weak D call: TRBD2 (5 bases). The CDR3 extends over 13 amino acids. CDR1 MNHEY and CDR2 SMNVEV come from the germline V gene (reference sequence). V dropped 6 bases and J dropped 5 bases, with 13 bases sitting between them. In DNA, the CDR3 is TGTGCCAGCAGCACCCTATCGGGGGAGACCCAGTACTTC. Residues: CASSTLSGETQYF.

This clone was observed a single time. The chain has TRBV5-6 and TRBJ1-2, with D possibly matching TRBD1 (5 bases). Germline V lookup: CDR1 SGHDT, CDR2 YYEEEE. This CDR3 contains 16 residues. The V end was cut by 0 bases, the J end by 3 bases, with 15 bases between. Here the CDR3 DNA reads TGTGCCAGCAGCTTGGCGGGGCAGCCTTCAGACTATGGCTACACCTTC. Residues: CASSLAGQPSDYGYTF.

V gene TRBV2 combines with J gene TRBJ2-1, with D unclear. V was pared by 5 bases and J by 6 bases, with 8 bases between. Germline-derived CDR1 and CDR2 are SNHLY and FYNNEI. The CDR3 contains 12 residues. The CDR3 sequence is CASSPHPNEQFF. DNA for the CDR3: TGTGCCAGCAGTCCTCACCCCAATGAGCAGTTCTTC. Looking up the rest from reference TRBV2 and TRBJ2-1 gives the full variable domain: EPEVTQTPSHQVTQMGQEVILRCVPISNHLYFYWYRQILGQKVEFLVSFYNNEISEKSEIFDDQFSVERPDGSNFTLKIRSTKLEDSAMYFCASSPHPNEQFFGPGTRLTVL.

CDR3 amino acids: CASSSGLPGTSGDEQYF. In nucleotides, the CDR3 is TGTGCCAGCAGTTCAGGCCTCCCCGGGACTAGCGGGGACGAGCAGTACTTC. The gene calls are TRBV28 and TRBJ2-7; TRBD2 matches 13 bases. The V segment lost 4 bases and the J segment 5 bases; nucleotides outside the gene matches: 11. This CDR3 is built from 17 residues. Germline CDR1 reads MDHEN; CDR2 reads SYDVKM.

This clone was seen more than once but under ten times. CDR3 coding DNA: TGTGCCAGCAGCTTGGGGGTTACTAACTATGGCTACACCTTC. Residues: CASSLGVTNYGYTF. The rearrangement links TRBV5-8 to TRBJ1-2; the D is unclear. The CDR3 extends over 14 amino acids. CDR1 is SGHTS and CDR2 is YDEGEE in the germline V gene. V was cut by 0 bases and J by 0 bases, with 6 bases left in between.

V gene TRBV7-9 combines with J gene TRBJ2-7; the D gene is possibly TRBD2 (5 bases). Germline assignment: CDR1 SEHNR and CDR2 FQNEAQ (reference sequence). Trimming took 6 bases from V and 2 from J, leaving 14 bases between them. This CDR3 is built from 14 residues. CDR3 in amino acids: CASSTRTAAYEQYF. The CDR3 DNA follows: TGTGCCAGCAGTACCCGGACTGCTGCCTACGAGCAGTACTTC.